The next 28 T cell receptor beta chains were all read from a single sample in a study of blood T cell repertoires in COVID-19. TCRdb keeps only in-frame clones here, not all; method: immunoSEQ multiplex PCR. The profile shows a few hundred thousand clones, roughly 90% of them singletons. The sequencing input was peripheral blood. The receptors shown here come from a woman aged 30 to 39 with COVID-19, enrolled during active disease.

The chain carries TRBV10-2 and TRBJ2-1; 9 nucleotides match TRBD2. Trimming removed 0 bases from V and 6 bases from J; junction bases left unmatched: 3. The CDR3 extends over 15 amino acids. Germline loops: CDR1 WSHSY, CDR2 SAAADI. The CDR3 spells CASSESSGRINEQFF. As DNA, the CDR3 is TGCGCCAGCAGTGAGTCTAGCGGGAGAATCAATGAGCAGTTCTTC.

The count of this clone is one. Other DNA sequences in the sample encode the same CDR3. The V and J genes are TRBV27 and TRBJ2-7, with 9 positions matching TRBD1. Germline V CDR1 and CDR2: MNHEY, SMNVEV (reference sequence). The CDR3 is 13 amino acids. Trimming took 6 bases from V and 0 from J; bases not matched to a gene: 0. The CDR3 region is CASRTGGSYEQYF. CDR3 DNA: TGTGCCAGCAGGACAGGGGGCTCCTACGAGCAGTACTTC.

The J gene is TRBJ1-2, the V gene TRBV2, with TRBD1 identical over 8 bases. This CDR3 is 13 amino acids long. Germline V gives CDR1 SNHLY, CDR2 FYNNEI. V lost 4 bases and J lost 8; bases outside the gene matches: 6. The chain's CDR3 is CASSGQGSGGYTF. The DNA of the CDR3 is TGTGCCAGCAGTGGACAGGGGTCGGGAGGCTACACCTTC.

The chain has TRBV9 and TRBJ1-6, with D possibly TRBD1 on 6 matching bases. Germline V CDR1 and CDR2: SGDLS, YYNGEE. There are 16 residues in the CDR3. V was pared by 0 bases and J by 7 bases, with 14 bases between. The CDR3 loop is CASSVGRGAENSPLHF. In nucleotides, the CDR3 is TGTGCCAGCAGCGTAGGTCGGGGGGCAGAGAATTCACCCCTCCACTTT. The full variable domain, its missing parts supplied by reference TRBV9 and TRBJ1-6, is DSGVTQTPKHLITATGQRVTLRCSPRSGDLSVYWYQQSLDQGLQFLIQYYNGEERAKGNILERFSAQQFPDLHSELNLSSLELGDSALYFCASSVGRGAENSPLHFGNGTRLTVT.

V gene TRBV2 combines with J gene TRBJ2-5; the D is unclear. Trimming pared 11 bases from V and 4 bases from J, leaving 8 bases between. The CDR3 runs 10 residues. Germline V gene lookup returns CDR1 SNHLY and CDR2 FYNNEI. The CDR3: CAGGRETQYF. CDR3 in DNA: TGTGCCGGTGGCCGAGAGACCCAGTACTTC.

V usage is TRBV11-3 and J usage is TRBJ1-1; D not certain. V was shortened by 0 bases and J by 7 bases, with 9 bases between the two germline ends. CDR3 size: 13 residues. Per germline, CDR1 SGHNT and CDR2 YENEEA. The CDR3 sequence: CASSLDLKSEAFF. CDR3 DNA sequence: TGTGCCAGCAGCTTAGATCTCAAGAGTGAAGCTTTCTTT.

V gene TRBV9 combines with J gene TRBJ1-1, with D maybe TRBD1 (6 bases). Between the trimmed V and J ends, which lost 2 bases and 2 bases, there was a span of 13 bases. The germline gives CDR1 SGDLS, CDR2 YYNGEE. The CDR3 runs to 15 residues. The CDR3 DNA sequence: TGTGCCAGCAGCGTTGAAGGGGGGGTCAACACTGAAGCTTTCTTT. This encodes CASSVEGGVNTEAFF.

The count of this clone is one. The rearrangement uses TRBV6-5 and TRBJ2-7; 9 nucleotides align to TRBD2. This CDR3 comprises 15 residues. V shed 5 bases and J 7 bases; nucleotides not matched to a gene: 12. The germline CDR1 and CDR2 sequences are MNHEY and SVGAGI. CDR3 loop: CASSPLGWAGGEQYF. The CDR3 nucleotides are TGTGCCAGCAGTCCCCTCGGATGGGCGGGAGGGGAGCAGTACTTC.

The chain carries TRBV28 and TRBJ2-5, with unresolved D. The germline V gene has CDR1 MDHEN and CDR2 SYDVKM. V was trimmed by 2 bases and J by 5 bases, leaving 6 bases between them. The CDR3 sequence is 12 residues long. CDR3 residues: CASSLIRETQYF. CDR3 in DNA: TGTGCCAGCAGTTTAATCCGTGAGACCCAGTACTTC.

This clone appeared a single time. The chain combines TRBV6-6 with TRBJ2-1, with D uncertain. Germline CDR1 is MNHNY and CDR2 is SVGAGI (reference sequence). V lost 0 bases to trimming and J lost 7 bases, with 7 bases between them. The CDR3 has 13 residues. In DNA form, the CDR3 reads TGTGCCAGCAGTTACTCTCCGGTAAATGAGCAGTTCTTC. Residues: CASSYSPVNEQFF.

The chain joins TRBV2 to TRBJ2-3, with TRBD2 matching over 9 bases. Germline CDR1 SNHLY, CDR2 FYNNEI. The V and J ends lost 0 bases and 6 bases, in that order; junction bases with no gene match: 10. The CDR3 consists of 17 residues. The CDR3 here is CASSEAKIAGGQDTQYF. The CDR3 DNA reads as TGTGCCAGCAGTGAAGCAAAGATTGCGGGAGGGCAGGATACGCAGTATTTT.

This chain uses TRBV7-9 with TRBJ2-6, with 11 bases that match TRBD1. CDR1 and CDR2 (germline): SEHNR, FQNEAQ (reference sequence). V lost 4 bases to trimming and J lost 0 bases; unmatched junction nucleotides: 8. The CDR3 consists of 19 residues. The CDR3 region has the DNA TGTGCCAGCAGCTCCTCGGGACAGGGGGACCCCTCTGGGGCCAACGTCCTGACTTTC. Its protein is CASSSSGQGDPSGANVLTF.

The chain uses TRBV19 and TRBJ1-1, with D unresolved. The CDR3 contains 14 residues. V was shortened by 5 bases and J by 2 bases, with 12 bases between the two germline ends. Germline assignment: CDR1 LNHDA and CDR2 SQIVND (reference sequence). Here the CDR3 reads CASSPGYPNTEAFF. The CDR3 region has the DNA TGTGCCAGTAGTCCGGGGTACCCAAACACTGAAGCTTTCTTT. Full variable domain (outside the CDR3, taken from reference TRBV19 and TRBJ1-1): DGGITQSPKYLFRKEGQNVTLSCEQNLNHDAMYWYRQDPGQGLRLIYYSQIVNDFQKGDIAEGYSVSREKKESFPLTVTSAQKNPTAFYLCASSPGYPNTEAFFGQGTRLTVV.

The genes are TRBV5-5 and TRBJ1-3; D is perhaps TRBD1 (6 bases). The CDR3 loop spans 15 amino acids. CDR1 SGHKS and CDR2 YYEKEE come from the germline V gene (reference sequence). V lost 4 bases, J lost 1 base, and 12 bases lay in between. CDR3 sequence (DNA): TGTGCCAGCAGCCAAGGGACACTGTCTGGAAACACCATATATTTT. Encoded protein: CASSQGTLSGNTIYF.

This clone is a singleton in its sample. The rearrangement links TRBV5-4 to TRBJ1-2, with D perhaps matching TRBD1 (5 bases). V lost 2 bases, J lost 10 bases, and 12 bases lay in between. Germline-derived CDR1 and CDR2 are SGHNT and YYREEE (reference sequence). This CDR3 contains 12 residues. This CDR3 reads CASSFSREAYTF. The CDR3 DNA follows: TGTGCCAGCAGCTTTTCCAGGGAGGCCTACACCTTC.

The chain couples TRBV5-4 to TRBJ2-7; 9 nucleotides agree with TRBD2. Germline V gene data show CDR1 as SGHNT and CDR2 as YYREEE (reference sequence). The trim removed 4 bases at V and 4 bases at J, leaving 6 bases unmatched. The CDR3 is 14 amino acids. CDR3 sequence (DNA): TGTGCCAGCAGCACTCGGACTAGCGTTTACGAGCAGTACTTC. Protein sequence: CASSTRTSVYEQYF. Looking up the rest from reference TRBV5-4 and TRBJ2-7 gives the full variable domain: ETGVTQSPTHLIKTRGQQVTLRCSSQSGHNTVSWYQQALGQGPQFIFQYYREEENGRGNFPPRFSGLQFPNYSSELNVNALELDDSALYLCASSTRTSVYEQYFGPGTRLTVT.

The J gene is TRBJ1-2, the V gene TRBV5-1; TRBD1 agrees at 9 bases. The length of the CDR3 is 14 residues. J lost 7 bases, V lost 2 bases, and 6 bases had no gene match. Germline CDR1 is SGHRS and CDR2 is YFSETQ. CDR3: CASSLDTGGSGYTF. The CDR3 coding sequence is TGCGCCAGCAGCTTAGACACAGGGGGCAGTGGCTACACCTTC.

This chain uses TRBV6-6 with TRBJ2-1, with 12 bases that match TRBD2. Germline loops: CDR1 MNHNY, CDR2 SVGAGI (reference sequence). The CDR3 loop spans 17 amino acids. Losses at the gene ends were 5 bases for V and 5 bases for J; bases not matched to a gene: 10. CDR3 in DNA: TGTGCCAGCAGTCGCGCGACTAGCGGGGGAACTAACAATGAGCAGTTCTTC. Residues: CASSRATSGGTNNEQFF.

The chain joins TRBV6-5 to TRBJ1-1; 11 nucleotides match TRBD1. CDR1 is MNHEY and CDR2 is SVGAGI in the germline V gene. There are 15 residues in the CDR3. V lost 0 bases and J lost 11; bases outside the gene matches: 8. DNA for the CDR3: TGTGCCAGCAGTTACTCTCTCGGACAGGGGGCGGCGGCTTTCTTT. Translating gives CASSYSLGQGAAAFF.

The chain couples TRBV9 to TRBJ2-7, with 8 bases matching TRBD1. The CDR3 loop spans 14 amino acids. V shed 2 bases and J 2 bases; nucleotides not matched to a gene: 3. CDR1 and CDR2 from the germline V gene are SGDLS and YYNGEE. As DNA, the CDR3 is TGTGCCAGCAGCGTGGGACAGGATACCTACGAGCAGTACTTC. It translates to CASSVGQDTYEQYF.

The V and J genes are TRBV20-1 and TRBJ2-3; D is undetermined. Germline assignment: CDR1 DFQATT and CDR2 SNEGSKA (reference sequence). The ends were cut back, 4 bases at V and 5 bases at J, with 7 bases in the middle. CDR3 length equals 11 residues. CDR3 sequence reads: CSAINVDTQYF. The CDR3 region has the DNA TGCAGTGCTATTAATGTAGATACGCAGTATTTT.

V and J are TRBV19 and TRBJ1-4, with 8 bases that match TRBD1. After removal of 7 bases from V and 3 bases from J, the junction contained 7 bases not matched to a gene. Germline CDR1 is LNHDA and CDR2 is SQIVND (reference sequence). CDR3 length: 15 residues. CDR3 sequence: CASNYDRGANEKLFF. The CDR3 DNA follows: TGTGCCAGTAACTACGACAGGGGTGCTAATGAAAAACTGTTTTTT.

V and J are TRBV19 and TRBJ2-2; TRBD2 agrees at 10 bases. V was pared by 7 bases and J by 7 bases, with 9 bases of the junction left unmatched. The CDR3 contains 15 residues. Germline CDR1 LNHDA, CDR2 SQIVND (reference sequence). DNA of the CDR3: TGTGCCAGTAATTCCGGGACTAGCGTATTCGGGGAGCTGTTTTTT. Amino acid sequence: CASNSGTSVFGELFF.

The chain recombines TRBV2 with TRBJ1-5; TRBD1 agrees at 7 bases. The CDR3 is 14 residues long. Germline assignment: CDR1 SNHLY and CDR2 FYNNEI. J was trimmed by 4 bases and V by 5 bases; bases with no gene match: 5. DNA of the CDR3: TGTGCCAGCAGTTTGAGCAGGGGGAATCAGCCCCAGCATTTT. Protein product: CASSLSRGNQPQHF. The full variable domain, rest sourced from reference TRBV2 and TRBJ1-5, is EPEVTQTPSHQVTQMGQEVILRCVPISNHLYFYWYRQILGQKVEFLVSFYNNEISEKSEIFDDQFSVERPDGSNFTLKIRSTKLEDSAMYFCASSLSRGNQPQHFGDGTRLSIL.

The chain uses TRBV7-9 and TRBJ1-5; a possible D gene is TRBD1 (5 bases). The CDR3 covers 15 residues. V dropped 5 bases and J dropped 7 bases, with 18 bases sitting between them. The germline V gene encodes CDR1 SEHNR and CDR2 FQNEAQ (reference sequence). The CDR3 DNA is TGTGCCAGCAGCCGAGAGGCGGCAGGGCCCCAGCCCCAGCATTTT. Translation gives CASSREAAGPQPQHF.

This chain uses TRBV5-4 with TRBJ2-1; 8 bases agree with TRBD2. With 2 bases clipped from V and 8 bases from J, the junction kept 6 bases outside the gene matches. Germline loops: CDR1 SGHNT, CDR2 YYREEE (reference sequence). CDR3 length: 14 residues. The CDR3 DNA reads as TGTGCCAGCAGCTTAGGCAGCGGGAGCGATGAGCAGTTCTTC. This gives the protein CASSLGSGSDEQFF.

This sequence joins TRBV20-1 and TRBJ1-1; 8 positions match TRBD1. The CDR3 has 15 residues. Per germline, CDR1 DFQATT and CDR2 SNEGSKA (reference sequence). Germline trimming cut 3 bases from V and 1 base from J; bases unmatched to any gene: 7. CDR3 nucleotide sequence: TGCAGTGCTAGTTCGGGACAGGCGGCGAACACTGAAGCTTTCTTT. Protein sequence: CSASSGQAANTEAFF.

The chain has TRBV29-1 and TRBJ2-5; D possibly corresponds to TRBD2 (5 bases). The length of the CDR3 is 11 residues. Germline values: CDR1 SQVTM, CDR2 ANQGSEA. The V gene lost 4 bases and the J gene lost 5 bases, with 8 bases spanning the gap. CDR3 DNA sequence: TGCAGCGTTGGCCCGGGGGAGACCCAGTACTTC. This encodes CSVGPGETQYF.